One and the same sample provided the 12 T cell receptor beta chains below, sequenced in a study of blood T cell repertoires in COVID-19. Clones were sequenced by immunoSEQ multiplex PCR, and TCRdb holds only the in-frame ones, with some missing. The sample consists of approximately 100,000 clones, around three quarters of them appearing once. Source material: peripheral blood. The receptors were gathered from a human donor in a cohort sampled during active or convalescent COVID-19.

The V gene is TRBV10-3, the J gene TRBJ2-1; 11 bases fit TRBD2. J lost 5 bases, V lost 10 bases, and 1 base had no gene match. The CDR3 is 12 amino acids. Per germline, CDR1 ENHRY and CDR2 SYGVKD. For the CDR3, the DNA is TGTGCCACGGGACTAGCGGACAATGAGCAGTTCTTC. Translating gives CATGLADNEQFF.

CDR3 in DNA: TGTGCCAGCAGCATAGCTGGACAGGGGACTTCACCCCTCCACTTT. Translating gives CASSIAGQGTSPLHF. This chain links TRBV27 with TRBJ1-6; TRBD1 agrees at 9 bases. Germline CDR1 MNHEY, CDR2 SMNVEV (reference sequence). The CDR3 totals 15 residues. J was trimmed by 9 bases and V by 6 bases; bases with no gene match: 9.

J is TRBJ1-3 and V is TRBV4-3; the D gene is possibly TRBD1 (5 bases). Germline values: CDR1 LGHNA, CDR2 YSLEER. The V and J ends lost 0 bases and 2 bases respectively, with 20 bases between them. This CDR3 spans 19 amino acids. The CDR3 DNA follows: TGCGCCAGCAGCCAAGATGGAGCAGGGCTTTCCCTAACTGGAAACACCATATATTTT. Translating it yields CASSQDGAGLSLTGNTIYF.

The chain uses TRBV27 and TRBJ1-2, with 9 nucleotides matching TRBD1. J lost 1 base, V lost 6 bases, and 15 bases had no gene match. Germline CDR1 reads MNHEY; CDR2 reads SMNVEV (reference sequence). CDR3 length equals 18 residues. CDR3 DNA: TGTGCCAGCAGCCAAACAGGGGGCTCTCGAGCCTATAACTATGGCTACACCTTC. It translates to CASSQTGGSRAYNYGYTF.

The CDR3: CASSYLGTSSNQPQHF. Here the CDR3 DNA reads TGTGCCAGCAGTTACCTCGGGACTTCGAGCAATCAGCCCCAGCATTTT. This chain links TRBV6-6 with TRBJ1-5; tentative D call: TRBD1 (5 bases). Germline loops: CDR1 MNHNY, CDR2 SVGAGI (reference sequence). The germline V and J ends were trimmed by 2 bases and 1 base, with 12 bases remaining between them. The CDR3 totals 16 residues.

The chain combines TRBV9 with TRBJ2-7; perhaps TRBD1 as D (5 bases). From germline, CDR1 is SGDLS and CDR2 YYNGEE. V lost 4 bases and J lost 2, with 16 bases in between. The CDR3 has 15 residues. The CDR3 nucleotides are TGTGCCAGCAGCTTGTCTGGGGCTATTACCTACGAGCAGTACTTC. It codes for CASSLSGAITYEQYF. The complete variable domain, with remaining parts taken from reference TRBV9 and TRBJ2-7, reads DSGVTQTPKHLITATGQRVTLRCSPRSGDLSVYWYQQSLDQGLQFLIQYYNGEERAKGNILERFSAQQFPDLHSELNLSSLELGDSALYFCASSLSGAITYEQYFGPGTRLTVT.

The J gene is TRBJ2-1, the V gene TRBV19, with 7 bases lining up with TRBD2. V was clipped by 7 bases and J by 10 bases; unmatched bases: 10. This CDR3 has 13 amino acids. Germline V gene data show CDR1 as LNHDA and CDR2 as SQIVND (reference sequence). DNA of the CDR3: TGTGCCAGTACGGCTAGCGGACTTCGGGAGCAGTTCTTC. It specifies CASTASGLREQFF.

This clone has just one count. V is TRBV19 and J is TRBJ2-1, with no clear D. Germline CDR1 and CDR2: LNHDA and SQIVND (reference sequence). There are 12 residues in the CDR3. Deletions cut 7 bases from V and 0 bases from J, with 4 bases between. CDR3 sequence: CASTGSYNEQFF. The DNA for the CDR3 is TGTGCCAGTACCGGCTCCTACAATGAGCAGTTCTTC.

This clone has just a few counts. The CDR3 region has the DNA TGTGCCAGTAGTACACCCAGAGAGGGGGCAACTAATGAAAAACTGTTTTTT. Translation gives CASSTPREGATNEKLFF. The V gene is TRBV19, the J gene TRBJ1-4; a weak D match, TRBD1 (6 bases). CDR1 is LNHDA and CDR2 is SQIVND in the germline V gene (reference sequence). V was clipped by 4 bases and J by 0 bases, with 15 bases between them. CDR3 length: 17 amino acids.

The chain uses TRBV3-1 (or the pseudogene TRBV3-2) and TRBJ2-1; 10 bases line up with TRBD2. CDR3 length: 14 amino acids. Germline V lookup: CDR1 LGHDT, CDR2 YNNKEL (reference sequence). Trimming at V came to 3 bases and at J to 9 bases, leaving 5 bases not matched to a gene. The CDR3 spells CASSQSSGGGEQFF. DNA of the CDR3: TGTGCCAGCAGCCAGTCTAGCGGGGGAGGTGAGCAGTTCTTC.

The CDR3 region has the DNA TGTGCCAGCAGCTGGGGGCCGGGGGGATCCTACGAGCAGTACTTC. It is translated as CASSWGPGGSYEQYF. V gene TRBV5-8 combines with J gene TRBJ2-7; TRBD2 might be the D (7 bases). Trimming cost V 3 bases and J 1 base, with 14 bases left between them. The CDR3 has 15 residues. Germline V CDR1 and CDR2: SGHTS, YDEGEE.

This clone appeared a single time. The CDR3 protein is CASSFMRDRKKLFF. The CDR3 region has the DNA TGTGCCAGCAGTTTTATGAGGGATAGGAAAAAACTGTTTTTT. This chain uses TRBV28 with TRBJ1-4; D not resolved. V gave up 3 bases and J gave up 9 bases, with 14 bases separating them. The germline V gene encodes CDR1 MDHEN and CDR2 SYDVKM. This CDR3 contains 14 residues.